Below, one T cell receptor beta chain is given with its context. No cognate antigen has been identified for it. No clone much larger than this one lies a single base away; base qualities are absent. Different DNA sequences within this sample yield the same CDR3. This entry belongs to a study of CD8+ T cells in alopecia areata (dated by TCRdb to between 2017 and 2018). Context from the whole study: The treated patients, all with moderate-to-severe alopecia areata, were enrolled in an open-label pilot trial of oral tofacitinib given at 5 to 10 mg twice daily. Tofacitinib was given for 6 to 18 months, followed by 6 months of follow-up off drug to assess delayed response and recurrence. In humans, TCRbeta sequencing was performed on scalp tissue and on sorted CD4+ and CD8+ peripheral blood T cells from healthy controls and from patients with patchy or totalis/universalis alopecia areata. In both human patients and the C3H/HeJ mouse model, the study applied high-throughput TCRbeta sequencing to look at T cell clonal expansion in alopecia areata. Amplification of TCRbeta CDR3 regions was done by immunoSEQ multiplex PCR using 35 Vbeta forward primers and 13 Jbeta reverse primers. Tofacitinib-treated patients had biopsies at baseline and at 4 and 24 weeks of treatment, with a later scalp biopsy in several patients. RNA was obtained with the PAXgene miRNA kit for fixed scalp, the miRNeasy kit for PBMCs, and the RNeasy kit for mouse skin. For the treated patients, the SALT score, which quantifies what percentage of scalp surface area is affected, served as the measure of disease severity. Clonality in the scalp was compared among normal scalp (n=4), patchy alopecia areata scalp (n=8), and alopecia totalis/universalis scalp (n=8).

Summary of the overall study and its limitations: Because the treated cohort was small and had only one nonresponder, larger studies are needed to examine links between baseline CD8+ expansion and response. Compared with normal scalp, lesional scalp, particularly in alopecia totalis/universalis, had higher clonality and more expanded CD8+ clones, which suggests antigenic drive. Scalp TCR repertoire analysis is complicated because resident alphabeta T cells in normal human skin are also sequenced, whereas mouse skin is dominated by gammadelta T cells. Shared TCR sequences between patients were less evident than in mice, which may be partly attributable to HLA diversity in the patient population. Many expanded lesional clones persisted in scalp and blood during tofacitinib treatment, which may partly explain relapse after stopping treatment. Scalp clonality and the number of expanded CD8+ clones among the top 100 scalp clones were significantly decreased by tofacitinib.

What the time point label conveys for this sample: roughly 26 weeks on oral tofacitinib. The treatment or condition label of this sample denotes: oral pan-JAK inhibitor, 5-10 mg twice daily. Lesional scalp punch biopsies and peripheral blood were obtained from alopecia areata patients. PBMCs were isolated by density centrifugation and stained for CD3, CD4 and CD8, and CD4+ and CD8+ T cells were sorted on a FACSAria. To prepare the library, the immunoSEQ multiplex PCR assay was applied. To provide template for TCR sequencing, every sample had RNA extracted and reverse transcribed into cDNA. SuperScript III was used for first-strand cDNA synthesis, primed with a 2:1 mix of oligo-dT and random hexamers. A synthetic immune receptor repertoire was used to assess amplification bias, and residual bias was removed computationally. As for how the authors treated the data: After raw reads were preprocessed to remove errors, the CDR3 was defined following IMGT conventions as running from the conserved cysteine to phenylalanine. To get clonality, Shannon entropy was normalized by log2 of the number of productive unique TCRs and the result was subtracted from 1. Whether scalp clones were CD4 or CD8 was inferred by matching scalp TCRbeta sequences against CD4 and CD8 repertoires sorted from blood. TCRdb retrieved this table from immuneACCESS and kept in-frame rearrangements only. Not all clones are present; in checked studies, unresolved V genes account for under half, and no reason is known for the remainder. V, J and clone size are those of that table, while D and trimming were read from the DNA. In all, the sample holds about 110,000 clones, and 84% of those were seen once. The ten largest clones take up around 25% of the sample.

From cysteine to phenylalanine, the CDR3 is 13 amino acids long. Solely the CDR3 DNA is kept, with 39 bases framed from the first base. As encoded in the germline V gene, CDR1 is MNHEY while CDR2 is SVGAGI. Clipping removes 2 bases from V and 2 bases from J, with 0 as the unmatched junction base count. The V and J genes are TRBV6-5 and TRBJ2-7; 7 bases in the junction line up with TRBD2. This receptor was identified in a human donor with alopecia areata. The source material was CD8+ T cells sorted from blood, sampled at week 24, from a patient treated with tofacitinib. The CDR3 protein is CASSYRGAYEQYF. The DNA reads TGTGCCAGCAGTTACCGGGGGGCCTACGAGCAGTACTTC.